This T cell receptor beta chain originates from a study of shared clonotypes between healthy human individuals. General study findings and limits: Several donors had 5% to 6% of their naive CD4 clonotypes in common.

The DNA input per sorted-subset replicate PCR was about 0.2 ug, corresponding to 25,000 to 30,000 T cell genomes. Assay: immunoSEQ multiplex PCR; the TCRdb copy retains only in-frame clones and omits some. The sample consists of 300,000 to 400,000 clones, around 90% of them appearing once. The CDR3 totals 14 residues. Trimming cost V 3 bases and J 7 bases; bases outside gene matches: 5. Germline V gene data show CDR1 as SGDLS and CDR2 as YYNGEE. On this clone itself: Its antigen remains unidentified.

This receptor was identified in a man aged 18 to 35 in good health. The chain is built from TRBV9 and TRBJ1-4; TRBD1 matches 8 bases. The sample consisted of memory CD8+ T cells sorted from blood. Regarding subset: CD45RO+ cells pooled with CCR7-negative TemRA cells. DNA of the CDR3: TGTGCCAGCAGCGCTCAGGGGGCAGGTGAAAAACTGTTTTTT. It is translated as CASSAQGAGEKLFF.